These 5 T cell receptor beta chains originate from one sample sequenced in a study of cytomegalovirus exposure and HLA in healthy donors. Primers included in the PCR were 60 Vbeta and 13 Jbeta primers. Here immunoSEQ multiplex PCR was the method, and the copy in TCRdb shows in-frame clones only, minus some. Of about 92,000 clones in the sample, 65% to 85% were seen once. Sequenced material: PBMCs. All receptors derive from a young man in good health and CMV-seronegative.

The gene calls are TRBV5-1 and TRBJ1-4; TRBD1 agrees at 7 bases. Germline CDR1 SGHRS, CDR2 YFSETQ. Germline trimming cut 4 bases from V and 3 bases from J; bases unmatched to any gene: 3. This CDR3 region has 14 residues. The CDR3 is CASSRDRANEKLFF. DNA of the CDR3: TGCGCCAGCAGCCGGGACAGAGCTAATGAAAAACTGTTTTTT.

Note on this clone: One junction end does not reproduce the germline sequence, and a read error may be involved. The V gene is TRBV7-9, the J gene TRBJ2-5; TRBD1 might be the D (5 bases). The germline CDR1 and CDR2 sequences are SEHNR and FQNEAQ (reference sequence). CDR3 length: 16 amino acids. The CDR3 nucleotides are TGTTCCAGCAGCCCATTAGTCGTAAAGGGGAAAGAGACCCAGTACTTC. Translated, it gives CSSSPLVVKGKETQYF.

This chain links TRBV13 with TRBJ1-2, with D possibly being TRBD1 (5 bases). With 10 bases removed from V and 8 bases from J, the gap between germline ends came to 17 bases. Per germline, CDR1 PRHDT and CDR2 FYEKMQ (reference sequence). The CDR3 spans 12 residues. CDR3: CATYLGTQGYTF. CDR3 DNA sequence: TGTGCCACTTATCTCGGGACTCAAGGCTACACCTTC.

The chain couples TRBV30 to TRBJ1-3, with D hard to call. V was pared by 0 bases and J by 0 bases, with 3 bases between. The CDR3 is 13 amino acids. CDR1 is GTSNPN, CDR2 SVGIG, per germline (reference sequence). CDR3 protein: CAWSVYSGNTIYF. The CDR3, as DNA: TGTGCCTGGAGTGTGTACTCTGGAAACACCATATATTTT.

The chain recombines TRBV19 with TRBJ2-4, with D possibly matching TRBD1 (6 bases). The germline V gene has CDR1 LNHDA and CDR2 SQIVND (reference sequence). The CDR3 has 12 residues. The V gene lost 6 bases and the J gene lost 8 bases, with 11 bases spanning the gap. CDR3 nucleotides: TGTGCCAGTAGCAACAGGGTTGACATTCAGTACTTC. This sequence encodes CASSNRVDIQYF.